The T cell receptor (beta chain) described here comes from a study of blood T cell repertoires in COVID-19. Study details: COVID-19 samples collected from the United States, Italy and Spain covered acute and convalescent phases. Sources were T cells, B-cell-depleted T cells, or PBMCs; the material itself was cDNA or gDNA.

In the study's own analysis: Estimation of nucleated cell counts was performed using reference gene primer amplification. Clones were read by immunoSEQ multiplex PCR, and TCRdb kept only the in-frame ones, dropping some. That table supplies the V and J calls and clone size; D and trimming were determined from the DNA. Of 90,000 to 120,000 clones detected, 75% to 95% appear once; the ten largest clones hold less than 1.5%. Germline V gene sequence: CDR1 SEHNR, CDR2 FQNEAQ (reference sequence). The V and J ends lost 7 bases and 8 bases, in that order; junction bases with no gene match: 12. This CDR3 is built from 14 residues.

Sequencing was performed on peripheral blood. This clonotype was obtained from a woman between 25 and 40 years old with acute or convalescent COVID-19. The chain is built from TRBV7-9 and TRBJ1-1, with TRBD1 identical over 8 bases. The CDR3 DNA sequence: TGTGCCAGCACCCGACAGGGGCTAAGGGAAGAAGCTTTCTTT. Residues: CASTRQGLREEAFF.